This record covers a single T cell receptor (beta chain). Sequenced by immunoSEQ multiplex PCR; TCRdb stores in-frame clones only, minus some. In the table there are some 99,000 clones, 85% to 90% of which are singletons. In germline, CDR1 is LNHDA, CDR2 SQIVND (reference sequence). The germline V and J ends were trimmed by 9 bases and 1 base, with 19 bases remaining between them. The CDR3 runs 16 residues. The data were obtained in a study of control samples from healthy donors and cancer patients. This clonotype was sampled from a woman aged 50 to 65 in good health. The chain has TRBV19 and TRBJ1-5; perhaps TRBD1 as D (5 bases). Sequencing was carried out using blood. The CDR3 loop reads CASRSMRGRSNQPQHF. The CDR3 DNA sequence: TGTGCCAGCCGGTCCATGAGGGGTAGGAGCAATCAGCCCCAGCATTTT.